Below, 2 T cell receptor beta chains from the same sample are listed, as sequenced in a study of tumor-infiltrating lymphocytes in primary liver carcinoma (dated 2017 in TCRdb). Total RNA and DNA were co-extracted without cell sorting from around 20-30 mg of bulk tissue using the AllPrep DNA/RNA mini kit. Sequenced on an Illumina HiSeq 2500. Using a constant-region primer and ProtoScript II reverse transcriptase, TCRbeta-specific cDNA was reverse-transcribed from 500 ng total RNA. TCRbeta libraries were built with three nested multiplex PCR rounds, a slightly modified ARM-PCR procedure. Each of the first two PCR rounds ran for around 11 cycles using multiplex TRBV1-TRBV30 forward primers together with a Cbeta reverse primer. TCRdb passed the public sequencing reads through fastp at Q25 and MiXCR, retaining productive beta sequences. Every CDR3 protein is listed once, alongside the most common genes and DNA of its rows. The sample table holds 80,000 or so distinct CDR3 sequences, of which under 75% were seen once. The ten largest make up approximately 26% of the sample.

Sequenced input: tumor-adjacent normal liver tissue. The receptors originated from a man aged 40-55 years with primary liver carcinoma and hepatitis B virus infection.

This clonotype was picked up one time. Since a much larger clone is just one base distant, this may be a read error. Lacking the conserved final phenylalanine or tryptophan, this CDR3 likely reflects a read error. The chain recombines TRBV28 with TRBJ1-3; D not resolved. V dropped 4 bases and J dropped 0 bases, with 10 bases sitting between them. Per germline, CDR1 MDHEN and CDR2 SYDVKM. The CDR3 totals 15 residues. In DNA form, the CDR3 reads TGTGCCAGCAGTTCATCAGACCTCTCTGGAAACACCATATATCTT. This codes for CASSSSDLSGNTIYL.

This chain links TRBV11-2 with TRBJ2-7; D may be TRBD1 or TRBD2 (5 bases each). The germline CDR1 and CDR2 sequences are SGHAT and FQNNGV. Trimming left V 9 bases short and J 6 bases short, with 21 bases between. CDR3 length: 14 residues. The CDR3 coding sequence is TGTGCCAGTAGCATAGGGACGGCAGCATGCGAGCAGTACTTC. Amino acid sequence: CASSIGTAACEQYF.